This T cell receptor (beta chain) comes out of a study of cytomegalovirus exposure and HLA in healthy donors. The PCR ran on 60 Vbeta and 13 Jbeta primers. Sequencing used immunoSEQ multiplex PCR; TCRdb keeps in-frame clones, though not all of them. The sample includes roughly 99,000 clones, approximately 79% of them seen just once. The V gene's germline CDR1 is MNHEY and CDR2 SVGAGI. This CDR3 contains 14 residues. Trimming took 11 bases from V and 7 from J, leaving 22 bases between them. The genes are TRBV6-5 and TRBJ2-3, with TRBD2 as a possible D gene (5 bases). The TCR originated in a middle-aged woman in good health and CMV-seropositive. Material for sequencing was PBMCs. CDR3 bases: TGTGCCTGCGCCCCTGGTGGGGAGAGGAATACGCAGTATTTT. Amino acids: CACAPGGERNTQYF.